The clone carrying this TCR beta chain showed up just a few times. Its antigen is as yet unknown. The data were taken from a study of T cells in Graves' hyperthyroidism and ophthalmopathy. Germline V gene lookup returns CDR1 LNHDA and CDR2 SQIVND (reference sequence). The CDR3 sequence is 15 residues long. Trimming removed 6 bases from V and 9 bases from J, with 23 bases in between. A Clinical Activity Score of at least 3, a NOSPECS grade of at least 4 and a duration under 3 months were recorded in the ophthalmopathy patients. Using less than 12 ml of fresh peripheral blood, PBMCs were prepared. Study-wide results and caveats: By a 13 V-J model, ophthalmopathy was set apart from stable hyperthyroidism. Blood also contained most expanded thyroid clonotypes above 0.001.

RNA transcripts were the template for amplifying TCR beta CDR3 regions. The HTBI primer set drove a first-round RT-PCR of the TCR CDR3. TCRdb ran MiXCR on the multiplex PCR reads and lists one entry per CDR3 protein. The table records roughly 550,000 distinct CDR3 sequences, 15% to 20% of them present only once. The sequenced sample consisted of blood. The rearrangement links TRBV19 to TRBJ1-2, with D possibly being TRBD1 (5 bases). The clonotype originates from a woman in her twenties or thirties with Graves' ophthalmopathy. The chain's CDR3 is CASSPDSLAVFRYTF. The DNA of the CDR3 is TGTGCCAGTAGCCCTGACAGCTTGGCCGTCTTCCGCTACACCTTC. Using reference TRBV19 and TRBJ1-2 for the parts outside the CDR3, the full variable domain is DGGITQSPKYLFRKEGQNVTLSCEQNLNHDAMYWYRQDPGQGLRLIYYSQIVNDFQKGDIAEGYSVSREKKESFPLTVTSAQKNPTAFYLCASSPDSLAVFRYTFGSGTRLTVV.